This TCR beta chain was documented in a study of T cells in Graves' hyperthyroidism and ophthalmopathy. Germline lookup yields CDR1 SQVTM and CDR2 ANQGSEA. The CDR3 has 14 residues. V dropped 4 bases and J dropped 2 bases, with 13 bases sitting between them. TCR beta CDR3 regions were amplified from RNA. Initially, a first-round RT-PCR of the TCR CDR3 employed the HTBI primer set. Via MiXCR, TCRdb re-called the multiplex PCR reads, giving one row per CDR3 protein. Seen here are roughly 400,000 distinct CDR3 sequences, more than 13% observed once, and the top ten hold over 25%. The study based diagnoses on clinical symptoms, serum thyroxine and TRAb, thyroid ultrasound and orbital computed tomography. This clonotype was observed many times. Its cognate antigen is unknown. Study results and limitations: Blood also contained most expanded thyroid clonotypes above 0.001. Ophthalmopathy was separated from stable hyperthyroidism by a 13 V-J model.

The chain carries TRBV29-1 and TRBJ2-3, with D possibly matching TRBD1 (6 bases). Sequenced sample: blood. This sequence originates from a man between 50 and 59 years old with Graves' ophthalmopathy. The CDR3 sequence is CSVGRGPNTDTQYF. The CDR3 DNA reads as TGCAGCGTTGGCAGGGGCCCAAACACAGATACGCAGTATTTT.